This T cell receptor (beta chain) originates from a study of human thymus T cells. V gave up 1 base and J gave up 0 bases, with 12 bases separating them. There are 16 residues in the CDR3. Germline V lookup: CDR1 SGHVS, CDR2 FNYEAQ. Study-wide findings and caveats: Blood and thymic repertoires both appeared biased in V and J gene usage. Related research reported highly overlapping thymic repertoires among unrelated individuals.

Produced via immunoSEQ multiplex PCR; TCRdb's table is partial and in-frame only. Here the sample spans under 150,000 clones, around 94% being singletons. Resections from corrective heart surgery supplied the thymus tissue. Comment on this clone: The antigen is undetermined.

Material: thymus tissue. J is TRBJ1-1 and V is TRBV7-6, with a possible D match to TRBD1 (6 bases). The source of this sequence is a boy younger than two with a congenital heart defect but otherwise immunologically healthy. The CDR3 protein is CASSLEVDSMNTEAFF. In DNA form, the CDR3 reads TGTGCCAGCAGCTTAGAGGTGGACAGCATGAACACTGAAGCTTTCTTT.